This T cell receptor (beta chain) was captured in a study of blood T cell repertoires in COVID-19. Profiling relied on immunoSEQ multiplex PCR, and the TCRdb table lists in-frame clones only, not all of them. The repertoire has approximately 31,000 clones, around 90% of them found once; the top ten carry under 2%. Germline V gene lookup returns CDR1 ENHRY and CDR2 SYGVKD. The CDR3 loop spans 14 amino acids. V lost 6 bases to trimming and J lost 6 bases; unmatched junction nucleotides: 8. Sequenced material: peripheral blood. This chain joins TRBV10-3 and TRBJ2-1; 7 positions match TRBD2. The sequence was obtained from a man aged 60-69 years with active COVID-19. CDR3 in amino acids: CAIREGGPINEQFF. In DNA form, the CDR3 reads TGTGCCATCAGGGAGGGAGGGCCAATCAATGAGCAGTTCTTC.